One and the same sample provided the 28 T cell receptor beta chains below, sequenced in a study of T-cell reconstitution after alpha-beta-depleted transplantation in children. Preparation of the TCRbeta library involved a method that used unique molecular identifiers. From the PCR reads, TCRdb called clonotypes with MiXCR, one entry per CDR3 protein. Of about 200,000 distinct CDR3 sequences in the sample, approximately 6.3% are singletons; the top ten hold 5.5%. Sequencing used PBMCs, obtained before TCRalphabeta/CD19-depleted stem cell transplant. The receptor source for this set is a boy aged 2-15 years with acute lymphoblastic leukemia, due to receive a stem cell transplant.

This clonotype showed up many times. The chain uses TRBV20-1 and TRBJ2-7, with a possible D match to TRBD1 (6 bases). There are 13 residues in the CDR3. The germline V gene has CDR1 DFQATT and CDR2 SNEGSKA (reference sequence). The V and J ends lost 5 bases and 3 bases respectively, with 14 bases between them. CDR3 in amino acids: CSAYYRENYEQYF. The CDR3 region has the DNA TGCAGTGCTTATTACAGGGAAAACTACGAGCAGTACTTC.

This clonotype was detected many times. The rearrangement links TRBV28 to TRBJ1-1; 8 nucleotides align to TRBD1. The CDR3 extends over 14 amino acids. Germline loops: CDR1 MDHEN, CDR2 SYDVKM. V lost 8 bases and J lost 4; bases outside the gene matches: 9. The CDR3 bases are TGTGCCAGCTGGATCTCGGACAGGGCCACTGAAGCTTTCTTT. Its protein is CASWISDRATEAFF.

This clonotype has ten or more counts. CDR3 bases: TGTGCCAGCTCGAGAGTGAACACTGAAGCTTTCTTT. This encodes CASSRVNTEAFF. This chain joins TRBV18 and TRBJ1-1, with D uncertain. Germline-derived CDR1 and CDR2 are KGHSH and LQKENI. V lost 6 bases and J lost 0, with 5 bases in between. The CDR3 covers 12 residues.

This clonotype was detected a few times. The rearrangement joins TRBV30 to TRBJ2-7, with a tentative D call TRBD1 (5 bases). Between the trimmed V and J ends, which lost 1 base and 4 bases, there was a span of 11 bases. The CDR3 runs 13 residues. Germline loops: CDR1 GTSNPN, CDR2 SVGIG (reference sequence). CDR3 amino acids: CAWSDDSVYEQYF. The CDR3 DNA reads TGTGCCTGGAGTGATGACAGTGTGTACGAGCAGTACTTC.

This clonotype was seen repeatedly, ten times or more. V gene TRBV28 combines with J gene TRBJ2-7, with 7 positions matching TRBD2. Looked up from germline, CDR1 is MDHEN and CDR2 is SYDVKM. The CDR3 is 15 residues long. J lost 2 bases, V lost 3 bases, and 7 bases had no gene match. The CDR3 nucleotides are TGTGCCAGCAGTTTCGGGGCGGGAGACACCTACGAGCAGTACTTC. This encodes CASSFGAGDTYEQYF.

In this sample, this clonotype turned up a few times. V is TRBV7-7 and J is TRBJ2-7; TRBD2 agrees at 7 bases. Germline loops: CDR1 SSHAT, CDR2 FNYEAQ (reference sequence). The junction had 4 bases not matched to a gene; V was cut back by 1 base and J by 7 bases. The CDR3 sequence is 13 residues long. The CDR3 DNA reads TGTGCCAGCAGCTTAGTCCTAGCGGCGGAGCAGTACTTC. This sequence encodes CASSLVLAAEQYF.

J is TRBJ1-1 and V is TRBV5-4; tentative D call: TRBD1 (5 bases). This CDR3 has 15 amino acids. Trimming pared 0 bases from V and 5 bases from J, leaving 14 bases between. Germline V gene data show CDR1 as SGHNT and CDR2 as YYREEE (reference sequence). The CDR3 protein is CASSLDWQGGTEAFF. CDR3 nucleotides: TGTGCCAGCAGCTTGGATTGGCAGGGCGGAACTGAAGCTTTCTTT.

This rearrangement joins TRBV2 to TRBJ1-1, with D hard to call. Trimming took 9 bases from V and 4 from J, leaving 6 bases between them. Germline V CDR1 and CDR2: SNHLY, FYNNEI. The length of the CDR3 is 10 residues. CDR3 DNA: TGTGCCAGTGGCGCCACTGAAGCTTTCTTT. Its translation is CASGATEAFF.

In its sample, this clonotype was seen many times. The gene calls are TRBV27 and TRBJ2-1; TRBD2 matches 14 bases. The CDR3 covers 16 residues. Germline V lookup: CDR1 MNHEY, CDR2 SMNVEV (reference sequence). J was trimmed by 6 bases and V by 6 bases; bases with no gene match: 7. The chain's CDR3 is CASRTSGGVRRNEQFF. CDR3 coding DNA: TGTGCCAGCAGGACTAGCGGGGGGGTACGCCGCAATGAGCAGTTCTTC.

There are a few counts of this clonotype. The chain recombines TRBV10-2 with TRBJ1-2; 7 nucleotides agree with TRBD1. This CDR3 is 15 amino acids long. CDR1 and CDR2 from the germline V gene are WSHSY and SAAADI. The V and J ends lost 8 bases and 0 bases, in that order; junction bases with no gene match: 9. In nucleotides, the CDR3 is TGCGCCAGCTGTCCCCGGACAGGTTCTAACTATGGCTACACCTTC. It encodes CASCPRTGSNYGYTF.

This clonotype was observed at least ten times. One end of the junction fails to match germline, which may point to a read error. V usage is TRBV28 and J usage is TRBJ2-5; TRBD1 agrees at 9 bases. The CDR3 length is 14 residues. Germline values: CDR1 MDHEN, CDR2 SYDVKM. CDR3 in amino acids: CASSLSRDRESQYF. In DNA, the CDR3 is TGTGCCAGCAGTCTCAGCCGGGACAGGGAGAGCCAGTACTTC.

The sample holds many counts of this clonotype. The J gene is TRBJ1-1, the V gene TRBV12-3 or TRBV12-4; D is uncertain. The CDR3 loop spans 11 amino acids. The V and J ends lost 7 bases and 8 bases respectively, with 11 bases between them. CDR3 sequence reads: CASTTLSEAFF. The CDR3 nucleotides are TGTGCCAGCACCACACTATCCGAAGCTTTCTTT.

This clonotype appeared many times. The chain couples TRBV28 to TRBJ1-5, with D unclear. Between the trimmed V and J ends, which lost 2 bases and 6 bases, there was a span of 2 bases. Germline V gene data show CDR1 as MDHEN and CDR2 as SYDVKM. The CDR3 runs to 11 residues. CDR3 in amino acids: CASSLGQPQHF. CDR3 DNA sequence: TGTGCCAGCAGTTTAGGTCAGCCCCAGCATTTT.

Many counts were recorded for this clonotype. V usage is TRBV20-1 and J usage is TRBJ2-7; tentatively, D is TRBD1 (5 bases). This CDR3 has 11 amino acids. The germline V and J ends were trimmed by 6 bases and 6 bases, with 12 bases remaining between them. Germline assignment: CDR1 DFQATT and CDR2 SNEGSKA (reference sequence). The CDR3 bases are TGCAGTGCCAGGGCCGGGCGCGAGCAGTACTTC. It encodes CSARAGREQYF.

In this sample, this clonotype turned up many times. The gene calls are TRBV9 and TRBJ2-1; 12 positions match TRBD2. This CDR3 region has 16 residues. V gave up 0 bases and J gave up 4 bases; unmatched junction bases: 2. The germline CDR1 and CDR2 sequences are SGDLS and YYNGEE. The CDR3 bases are TGTGCCAGCAGCGTAGAGACTAGCGGGGGATACAATGAGCAGTTCTTC. As protein: CASSVETSGGYNEQFF.

For this clonotype: This may be a read error, as it is one base from a much larger clone. Without the conserved terminal phenylalanine or tryptophan, this CDR3 likely stems from a read error. CDR3 residues: CASSLDPGEKLFS. CDR3 nucleotides: TGCGCCAGCAGCTTGGACCCGGGTGAAAAACTGTTTTCT. The chain combines TRBV5-1 with TRBJ1-4, with D uncertain. The germline gives CDR1 SGHRS, CDR2 YFSETQ. Trimming took 0 bases from V and 7 from J, leaving 7 bases between them. The CDR3 spans 13 residues.

The V gene is TRBV27, the J gene TRBJ2-1; D unclear. The length of the CDR3 is 14 residues. V dropped 4 bases and J dropped 8 bases, with 15 bases sitting between them. CDR1 is MNHEY, CDR2 SMNVEV, per germline (reference sequence). DNA for the CDR3: TGTGCCAGCAGTTCCGGGTCTAGGACCCATGAGCAGTTCTTC. This translates into CASSSGSRTHEQFF.

This clonotype was counted many times. The rearrangement joins TRBV5-1 to TRBJ2-7; either TRBD1 or TRBD2 may fit D (5 bases each). The V gene's germline CDR1 is SGHRS and CDR2 YFSETQ. CDR3 size: 14 residues. V was cut by 4 bases and J by 1 base, with 12 bases left in between. The CDR3 sequence is CASSPRDGSYEQYF. CDR3 DNA: TGCGCCAGCAGCCCGAGGGACGGATCCTACGAGCAGTACTTC.

This clonotype has only a few counts. The chain carries TRBV20-1 and TRBJ2-1; 8 bases match TRBD2. V dropped 3 bases and J dropped 9; count of bases not matched to a gene: 10. This CDR3 is built from 14 residues. Germline V gene sequence: CDR1 DFQATT, CDR2 SNEGSKA (reference sequence). In nucleotides, the CDR3 is TGCAGTGCTAGGGCGGGGGGTCGGGGTTTTGAGCAGTTCTTC. Protein sequence: CSARAGGRGFEQFF.

This clonotype occurred many times. The V and J genes are TRBV9 and TRBJ2-2, with D uncertain. Per germline, CDR1 SGDLS and CDR2 YYNGEE. CDR3 size: 13 residues. Trimming took off 4 bases at V and 6 bases at J, with 10 bases between the two ends. The CDR3 spells CASSSVPAGELFF. CDR3 sequence (DNA): TGTGCCAGCAGCTCCGTCCCGGCCGGGGAGCTGTTTTTT.

There are a few counts of this clonotype. J is TRBJ1-5 and V is TRBV28; possibly TRBD1 for D (5 bases). V was cut by 11 bases and J by 6 bases, with 17 bases left in between. From germline, CDR1 is MDHEN and CDR2 SYDVKM. CDR3 length: 13 amino acids. This CDR3 is CALGARGLQPQHF. DNA for the CDR3: TGTGCCCTAGGGGCCCGGGGCCTTCAGCCCCAGCATTTT.

The J gene is TRBJ2-1, the V gene TRBV6-2 or TRBV6-3; weak D call: TRBD1 (5 bases). The germline V gene has CDR1 MNHEY and CDR2 SVGEGT. This CDR3 contains 17 residues. Trimming took off 2 bases at V and 2 bases at J, with 16 bases between the two ends. Here the CDR3 reads CASSYDSRQLPYNEQFF. Written as DNA, the CDR3 is TGTGCCAGCAGTTACGACTCCCGACAGCTTCCCTACAATGAGCAGTTCTTC.

This clonotype was seen at least ten times. The V gene is TRBV28, the J gene TRBJ2-1; TRBD2 is a possible D gene (5 bases). V was shortened by 3 bases and J by 4 bases, with 25 bases between the two germline ends. The CDR3 totals 19 residues. Germline CDR1 is MDHEN and CDR2 is SYDVKM. The CDR3 protein is CASSFLRRGRPSYYNEQFF. The CDR3 region has the DNA TGTGCCAGCAGTTTTTTACGACGTGGGAGACCCTCCTATTACAATGAGCAGTTCTTC.

Many counts were recorded for this clonotype. J is TRBJ2-3 and V is TRBV28, with TRBD2 as a possible D gene (6 bases). CDR3 length: 13 residues. The ends were cut back, 5 bases at V and 6 bases at J, with 12 bases in the middle. The germline V gene has CDR1 MDHEN and CDR2 SYDVKM. CDR3: CASSPRGGDTQYF. The CDR3 bases are TGTGCCAGCAGTCCCCGCGGAGGGGATACGCAGTATTTT.

This clonotype has ten or more counts. The chain recombines TRBV29-1 with TRBJ2-7, with 7 bases fitting TRBD1. V was pared by 6 bases and J by 5 bases, with 10 bases of the junction left unmatched. This CDR3 has 13 amino acids. Germline V gene sequence: CDR1 SQVTM, CDR2 ANQGSEA. The CDR3 is CSVEIGGRDEQYF. For the CDR3, the DNA is TGCAGCGTCGAGATAGGGGGCAGGGACGAGCAGTACTTC.

This clonotype was found many times. The rearrangement joins TRBV28 to TRBJ1-1, with a tentative D call TRBD1 (5 bases). The V and J ends lost 10 bases and 0 bases respectively, with 18 bases between them. The CDR3 is made up of 15 amino acids. Per germline, CDR1 MDHEN and CDR2 SYDVKM. CDR3 loop: CAIPPGGLMNTEAFF. The CDR3 region has the DNA TGTGCCATCCCCCCGGGGGGACTCATGAACACTGAAGCTTTCTTT.

This clonotype was seen a few times. V and J are TRBV7-2 and TRBJ2-1; 7 bases line up with TRBD1. With V trimmed by 4 bases and J by 5 bases, 5 bases remained unmatched. The CDR3 runs 14 residues. The germline gives CDR1 SGHTA, CDR2 FQGNSA. The CDR3 region has the DNA TGTGCCAGCAGCTACGACAGGGCCAACAATGAGCAGTTCTTC. It codes for CASSYDRANNEQFF.

This clonotype has just a few counts. The genes are TRBV12-3 or TRBV12-4 and TRBJ1-5; 7 nucleotides align to TRBD1. CDR3 length equals 20 residues. J lost 2 bases, V lost 6 bases, and 22 bases had no gene match. The CDR3 region has the DNA TGTGCCAGCAGGACTAAGACCGGGACAGTTTTACGATTGGGCAATCAGCCCCAGCATTTT. This encodes CASRTKTGTVLRLGNQPQHF.